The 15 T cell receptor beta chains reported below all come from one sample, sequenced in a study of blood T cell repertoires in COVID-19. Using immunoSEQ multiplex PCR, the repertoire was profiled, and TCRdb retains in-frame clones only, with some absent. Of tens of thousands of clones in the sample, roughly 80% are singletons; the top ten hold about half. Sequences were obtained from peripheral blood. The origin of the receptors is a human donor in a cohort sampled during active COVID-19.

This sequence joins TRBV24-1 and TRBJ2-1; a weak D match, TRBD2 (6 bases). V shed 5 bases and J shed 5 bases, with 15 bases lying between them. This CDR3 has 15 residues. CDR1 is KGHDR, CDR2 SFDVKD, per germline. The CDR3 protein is CATSGVGLQHNEQFF. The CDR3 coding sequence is TGTGCCACCAGTGGGGTCGGACTACAACACAATGAGCAGTTCTTC.

The CDR3 spells CASMDRGGRVHRPNEQYF. The CDR3 nucleotides read TGTGCCAGCATGGATCGGGGGGGCCGAGTTCACCGACCGAACGAGCAGTACTTC. V is TRBV27 and J is TRBJ2-7, with 8 bases matching TRBD2. There are 18 residues in the CDR3. Germline trimming cut 7 bases from V and 5 bases from J; bases unmatched to any gene: 22. Germline V gene lookup returns CDR1 MNHEY and CDR2 SMNVEV (reference sequence).

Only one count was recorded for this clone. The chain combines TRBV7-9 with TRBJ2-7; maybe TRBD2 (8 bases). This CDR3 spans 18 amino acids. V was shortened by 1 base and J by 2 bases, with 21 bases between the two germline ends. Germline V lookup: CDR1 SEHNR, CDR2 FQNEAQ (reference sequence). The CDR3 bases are TGTGCCAGCAGCTTAGAGACAGGGCTAGCGGGCGGGCCCTACGAGCAGTACTTC. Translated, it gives CASSLETGLAGGPYEQYF.

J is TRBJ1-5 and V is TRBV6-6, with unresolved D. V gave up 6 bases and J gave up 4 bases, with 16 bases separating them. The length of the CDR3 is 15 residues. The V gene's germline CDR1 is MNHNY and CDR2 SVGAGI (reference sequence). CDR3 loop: CASRNRVKANQPQHF. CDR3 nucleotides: TGTGCCAGCAGGAACCGGGTCAAAGCTAATCAGCCCCAGCATTTT.

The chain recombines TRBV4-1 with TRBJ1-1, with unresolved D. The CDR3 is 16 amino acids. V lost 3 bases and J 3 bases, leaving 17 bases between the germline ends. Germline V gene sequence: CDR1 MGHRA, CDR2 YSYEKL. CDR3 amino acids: CASSHIFKRNHTEAFF. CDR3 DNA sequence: TGCGCCAGCAGCCATATTTTTAAGAGGAATCACACTGAAGCTTTCTTT.

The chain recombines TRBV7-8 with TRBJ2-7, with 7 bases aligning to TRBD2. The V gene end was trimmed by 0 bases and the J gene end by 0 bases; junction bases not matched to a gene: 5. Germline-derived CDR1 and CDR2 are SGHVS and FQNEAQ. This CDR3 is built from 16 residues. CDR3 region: CASSLAGAGSSYEQYF. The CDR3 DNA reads TGTGCCAGCAGCTTAGCAGGAGCGGGGAGCTCCTACGAGCAGTACTTC.

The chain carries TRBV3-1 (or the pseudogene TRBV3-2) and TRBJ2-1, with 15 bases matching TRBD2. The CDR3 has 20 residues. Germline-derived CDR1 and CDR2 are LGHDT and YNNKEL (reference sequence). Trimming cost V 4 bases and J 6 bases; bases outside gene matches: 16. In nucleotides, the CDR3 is TGTGCCAGCAGCCGAAGCAAAAGGACTCCGGGACTAGCGGGGGGCAATGAGCAGTTCTTC. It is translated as CASSRSKRTPGLAGGNEQFF.

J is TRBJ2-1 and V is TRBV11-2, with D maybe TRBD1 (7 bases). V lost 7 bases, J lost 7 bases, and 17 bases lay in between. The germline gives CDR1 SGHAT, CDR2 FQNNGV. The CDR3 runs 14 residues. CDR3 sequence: CASKEGAGWNEQFF. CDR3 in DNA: TGTGCCAGCAAGGAGGGGGCAGGGTGGAATGAGCAGTTCTTC.

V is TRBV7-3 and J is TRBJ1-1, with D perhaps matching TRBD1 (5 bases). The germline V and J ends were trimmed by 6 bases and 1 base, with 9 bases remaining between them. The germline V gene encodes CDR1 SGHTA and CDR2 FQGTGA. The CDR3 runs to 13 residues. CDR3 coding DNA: TGTGCCAGCAGACGGACAAGGAACACTGAAGCTTTCTTT. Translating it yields CASRRTRNTEAFF. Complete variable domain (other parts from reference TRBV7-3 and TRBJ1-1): GAGVSQTPSNKVTEKGKYVELRCDPISGHTALYWYRQSLGQGPEFLIYFQGTGAADDSGLPNDRFFAVRPEGSVSTLKIQRTERGDSAVYLCASRRTRNTEAFFGQGTRLTVV.

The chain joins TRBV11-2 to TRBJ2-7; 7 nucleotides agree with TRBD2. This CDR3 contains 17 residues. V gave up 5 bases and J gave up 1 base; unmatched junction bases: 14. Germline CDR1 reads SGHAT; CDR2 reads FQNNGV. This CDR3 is CASSRASRGGRSYEQYF. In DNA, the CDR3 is TGTGCCAGCAGCCGAGCGTCCCGGGGCGGGAGATCCTACGAGCAGTACTTC. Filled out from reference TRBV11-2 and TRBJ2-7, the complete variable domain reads EAGVAQSPRYKIIEKRQSVAFWCNPISGHATLYWYQQILGQGPKLLIQFQNNGVVDDSQLPKDRFSAERLKGVDSTLKIQPAKLEDSAVYLCASSRASRGGRSYEQYFGPGTRLTVT.

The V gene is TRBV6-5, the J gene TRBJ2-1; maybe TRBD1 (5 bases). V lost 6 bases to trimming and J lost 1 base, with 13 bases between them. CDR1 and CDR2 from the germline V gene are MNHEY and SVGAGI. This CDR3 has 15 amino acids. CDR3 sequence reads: CASRLNRQSYNEQFF. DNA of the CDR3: TGTGCCAGCAGGTTGAACAGACAGTCCTACAATGAGCAGTTCTTC.

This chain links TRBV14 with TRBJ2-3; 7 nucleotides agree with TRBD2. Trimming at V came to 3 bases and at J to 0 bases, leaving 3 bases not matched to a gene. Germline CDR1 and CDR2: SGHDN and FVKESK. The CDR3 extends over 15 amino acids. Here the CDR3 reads CASSQNSGSTDTQYF. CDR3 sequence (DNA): TGTGCCAGCAGCCAGAATAGCGGGAGCACAGATACGCAGTATTTT.

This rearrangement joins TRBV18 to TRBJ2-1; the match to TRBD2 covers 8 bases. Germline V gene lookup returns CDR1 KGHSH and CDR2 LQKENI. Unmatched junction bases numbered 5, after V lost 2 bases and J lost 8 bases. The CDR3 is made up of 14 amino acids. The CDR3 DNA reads TGTGCCAGCTCACCAGCGGGAGGCGGTGATGAGCAGTTCTTC. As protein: CASSPAGGGDEQFF.

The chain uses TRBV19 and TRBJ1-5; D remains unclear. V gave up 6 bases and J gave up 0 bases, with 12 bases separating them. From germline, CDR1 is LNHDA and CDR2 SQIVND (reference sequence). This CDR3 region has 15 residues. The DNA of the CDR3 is TGTGCCAGTAGGGAACAGATTTATAGCAATCAGCCCCAGCATTTT. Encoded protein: CASREQIYSNQPQHF.

In DNA form, the CDR3 reads TGTGCCAGCAGTGCATCCCCCGGGGGTGGGAGCGGGAGGCTGCACCCTAGCACAGATACGCAGTATTTT. It is translated as CASSASPGGGSGRLHPSTDTQYF. The rearrangement joins TRBV28 to TRBJ2-3; TRBD2 aligns across 9 bases. The germline V gene has CDR1 MDHEN and CDR2 SYDVKM. After removal of 5 bases from V and 0 bases from J, the junction contained 27 bases not matched to a gene. The CDR3 loop spans 23 amino acids.